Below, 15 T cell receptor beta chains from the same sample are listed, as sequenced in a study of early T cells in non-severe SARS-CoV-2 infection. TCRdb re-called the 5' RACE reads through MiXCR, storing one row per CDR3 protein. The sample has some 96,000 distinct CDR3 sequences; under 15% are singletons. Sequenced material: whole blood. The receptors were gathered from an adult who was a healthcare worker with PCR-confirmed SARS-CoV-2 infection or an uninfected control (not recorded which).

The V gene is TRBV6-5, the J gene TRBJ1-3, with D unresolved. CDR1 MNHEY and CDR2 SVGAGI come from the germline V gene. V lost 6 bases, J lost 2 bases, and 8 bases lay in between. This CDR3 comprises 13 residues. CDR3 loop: CASRERAGNTIYF. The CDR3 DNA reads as TGTGCCAGCAGGGAGAGGGCTGGAAACACCATATATTTT.

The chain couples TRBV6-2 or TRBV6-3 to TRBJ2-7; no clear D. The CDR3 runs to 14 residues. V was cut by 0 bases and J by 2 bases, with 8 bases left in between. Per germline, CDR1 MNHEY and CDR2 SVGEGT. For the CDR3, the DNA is TGTGCCAGCAGTTACTCTTCTACCGCCTACGAGCAGTACTTC. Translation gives CASSYSSTAYEQYF.

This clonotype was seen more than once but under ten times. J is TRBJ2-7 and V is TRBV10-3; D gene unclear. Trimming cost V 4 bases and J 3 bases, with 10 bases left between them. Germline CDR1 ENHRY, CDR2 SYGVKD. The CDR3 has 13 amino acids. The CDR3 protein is CAISGLASYEQYF. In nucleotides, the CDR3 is TGTGCCATCAGTGGGTTGGCAAGCTACGAGCAGTACTTC.

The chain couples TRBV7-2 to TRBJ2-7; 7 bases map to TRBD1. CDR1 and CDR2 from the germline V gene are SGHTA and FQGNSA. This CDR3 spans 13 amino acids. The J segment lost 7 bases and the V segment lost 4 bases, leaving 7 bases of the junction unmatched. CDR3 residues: CASSSRQGGEQYF. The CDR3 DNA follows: TGTGCCAGCAGCTCGAGACAGGGTGGGGAGCAGTACTTC.

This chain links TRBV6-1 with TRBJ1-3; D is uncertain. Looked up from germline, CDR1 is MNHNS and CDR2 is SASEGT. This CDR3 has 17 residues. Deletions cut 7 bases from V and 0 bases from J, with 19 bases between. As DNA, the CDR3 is TGTGCCAGCAAAAAGCTCCCACAACTATCCTCTGGAAACACCATATATTTT. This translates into CASKKLPQLSSGNTIYF.

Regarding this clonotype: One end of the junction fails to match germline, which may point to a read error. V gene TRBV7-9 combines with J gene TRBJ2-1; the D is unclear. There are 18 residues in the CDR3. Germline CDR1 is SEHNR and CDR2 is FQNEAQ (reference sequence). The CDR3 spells CASETSRLTPSSYNEHFF. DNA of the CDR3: TGTGCCAGCGAGACCTCGCGTCTAACCCCGAGCTCCTACAATGAGCATTTCTTC.

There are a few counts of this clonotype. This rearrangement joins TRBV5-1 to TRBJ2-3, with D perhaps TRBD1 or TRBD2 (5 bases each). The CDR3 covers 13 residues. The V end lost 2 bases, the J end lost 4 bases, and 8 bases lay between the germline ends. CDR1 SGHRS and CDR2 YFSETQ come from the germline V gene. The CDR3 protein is CASSLRGPDTQYF. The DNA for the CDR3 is TGCGCCAGCAGCTTACGGGGCCCAGATACGCAGTATTTT.

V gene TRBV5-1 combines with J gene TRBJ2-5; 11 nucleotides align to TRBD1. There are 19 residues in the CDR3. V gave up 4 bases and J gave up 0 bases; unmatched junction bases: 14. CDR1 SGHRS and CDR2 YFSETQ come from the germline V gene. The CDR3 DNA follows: TGCGCCAGCAGCAATGGACAGGGGGCAAAGAGCCGGTACCAAGAGACCCAGTACTTC. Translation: CASSNGQGAKSRYQETQYF.

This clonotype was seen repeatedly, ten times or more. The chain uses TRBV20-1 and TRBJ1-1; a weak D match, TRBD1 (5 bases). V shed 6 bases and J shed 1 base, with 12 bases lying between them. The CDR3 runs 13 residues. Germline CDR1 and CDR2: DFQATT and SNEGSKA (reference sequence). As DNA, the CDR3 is TGCAGTGCCAGGACCGGGGCGAACACTGAAGCTTTCTTT. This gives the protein CSARTGANTEAFF.

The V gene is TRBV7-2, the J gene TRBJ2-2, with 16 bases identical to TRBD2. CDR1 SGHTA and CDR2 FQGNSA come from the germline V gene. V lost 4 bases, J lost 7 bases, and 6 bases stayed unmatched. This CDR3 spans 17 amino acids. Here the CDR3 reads CASSSGLAGGPIGELFF. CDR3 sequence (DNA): TGTGCCAGCAGCTCGGGACTAGCGGGAGGGCCGATCGGGGAGCTGTTTTTT.

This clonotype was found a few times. The chain's CDR3 is CASSLTGGPYYGYTF. The DNA for the CDR3 is TGTGCCAGCAGCCTCACAGGGGGCCCATACTATGGCTACACCTTC. This sequence joins TRBV7-8 and TRBJ1-2, with 9 nucleotides matching TRBD1. J lost 3 bases, V lost 5 bases, and 7 bases had no gene match. The CDR3 consists of 15 residues. The germline V gene has CDR1 SGHVS and CDR2 FQNEAQ.

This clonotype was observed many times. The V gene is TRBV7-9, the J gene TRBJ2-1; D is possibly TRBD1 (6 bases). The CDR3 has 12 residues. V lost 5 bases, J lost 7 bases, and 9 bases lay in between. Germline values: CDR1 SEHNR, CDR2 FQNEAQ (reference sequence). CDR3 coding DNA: TGTGCCAGCAGCCGAGGGGGAAATGAGCAGTTCTTC. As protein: CASSRGGNEQFF.

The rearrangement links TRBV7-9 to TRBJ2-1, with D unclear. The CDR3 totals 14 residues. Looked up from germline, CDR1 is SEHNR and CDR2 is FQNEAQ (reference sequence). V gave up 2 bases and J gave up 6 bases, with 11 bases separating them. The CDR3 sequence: CASSLSAIGNEQFF. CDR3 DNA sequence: TGTGCCAGCAGCTTATCGGCCATAGGCAATGAGCAGTTCTTC.

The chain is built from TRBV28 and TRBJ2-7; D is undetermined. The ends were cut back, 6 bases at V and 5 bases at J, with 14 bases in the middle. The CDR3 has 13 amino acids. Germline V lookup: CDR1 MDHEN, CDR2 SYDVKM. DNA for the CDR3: TGTGCCAGCAGGTCGGCAGCCGAGGACGAGCAGTACTTC. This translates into CASRSAAEDEQYF. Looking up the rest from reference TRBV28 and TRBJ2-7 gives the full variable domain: DVKVTQSSRYLVKRTGEKVFLECVQDMDHENMFWYRQDPGLGLRLIYFSYDVKMKEKGDIPEGYSVSREKKERFSLILESASTNQTSMYLCASRSAAEDEQYFGPGTRLTVT.

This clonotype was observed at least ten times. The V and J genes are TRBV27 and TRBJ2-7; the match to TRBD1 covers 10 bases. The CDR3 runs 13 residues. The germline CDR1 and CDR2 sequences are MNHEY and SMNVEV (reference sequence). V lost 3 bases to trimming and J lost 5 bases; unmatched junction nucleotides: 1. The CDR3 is CASSLDRGDEQYF. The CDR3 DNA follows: TGTGCCAGCAGTTTGGACAGGGGGGACGAGCAGTACTTC.